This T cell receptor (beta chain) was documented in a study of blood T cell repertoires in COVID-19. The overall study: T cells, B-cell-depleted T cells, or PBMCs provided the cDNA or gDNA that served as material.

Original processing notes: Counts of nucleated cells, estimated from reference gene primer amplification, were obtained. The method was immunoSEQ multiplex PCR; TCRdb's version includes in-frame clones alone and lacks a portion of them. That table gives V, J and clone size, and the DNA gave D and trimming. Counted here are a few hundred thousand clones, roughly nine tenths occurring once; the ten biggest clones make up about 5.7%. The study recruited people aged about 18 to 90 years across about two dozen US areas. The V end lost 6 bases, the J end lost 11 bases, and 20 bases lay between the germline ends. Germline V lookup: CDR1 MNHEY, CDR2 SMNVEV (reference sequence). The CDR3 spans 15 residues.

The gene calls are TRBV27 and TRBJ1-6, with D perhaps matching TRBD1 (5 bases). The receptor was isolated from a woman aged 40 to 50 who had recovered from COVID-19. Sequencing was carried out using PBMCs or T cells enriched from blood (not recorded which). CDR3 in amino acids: CASRWTFGGGTPLHF. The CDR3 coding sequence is TGTGCCAGCAGGTGGACTTTCGGGGGGGGGACACCCCTCCACTTT.